The rows below give T cell receptor beta chains drawn from one sample of a study of blood T cells in healthy people across ages. TCRdb re-called the 5' RACE reads with MiXCR, one entry per CDR3 protein. The sample consists of about 930,000 distinct CDR3 sequences, roughly 29% of them appearing once. This same sample was also taken into another study, of T cells of mothers and their children.

The sample was blood. The source of these receptors is a woman aged 40 to 50 in good health. Each CDR3 is given with its conserved first and last residue. A D gene is named only where the DNA matches it firmly. Not all rows give a size; the values are once, few, many and, for expanded clones, a class.

CDR3nt: TGCAGTGCTAGTGGGGGTGGTGACACTGAAGCTTTCTTT; CDR3aa: CSASGGGDTEAFF; abundance: .; v_gene: TRBV20-1; d_gene: .; j_gene: TRBJ1-1
CDR3nt: TGTGCCAGCAGCAGTAGCGGGGGGACTACGCAGTATTTT; CDR3aa: CASSSSGGTTQYF; abundance: .; v_gene: TRBV12-3/TRBV12-4; d_gene: TRBD2; j_gene: TRBJ2-3
CDR3nt: TGCGCCAGCAGTAGGACGAAAGGTACTGGGGCCAACGTCCTGACTTTC; CDR3aa: CASSRTKGTGANVLTF; abundance: .; v_gene: TRBV5-1; d_gene: .; j_gene: TRBJ2-6
CDR3nt: TGCGCCAGCAGCCTAGCTAGCGGGGGGCCAAGGCAGTTCTTC; CDR3aa: CASSLASGGPRQFF; abundance: .; v_gene: TRBV4-1; d_gene: TRBD2; j_gene: TRBJ2-1
CDR3nt: TGTGCCAGCAGCCTGACTCCCCAACCCCACGAGCAGTACTTC; CDR3aa: CASSLTPQPHEQYF; abundance: many; v_gene: TRBV7-9; d_gene: .; j_gene: TRBJ2-7
CDR3nt: TGTGCCAGCAGCTTAGGGATAGGGCAGACCCAGTACTTC; CDR3aa: CASSLGIGQTQYF; abundance: .; v_gene: TRBV7-8; d_gene: .; j_gene: TRBJ2-5
CDR3nt: TGCAGCGTCTCCCAGGTTCTCGGACAGCCCCAGCATTTT; CDR3aa: CSVSQVLGQPQHF; abundance: .; v_gene: TRBV29-1; d_gene: .; j_gene: TRBJ1-5
CDR3nt: TGTGCCAGCAGTGAACTGGCTAGCAGAGCCTTTGATGAGCAGTTCTTC; CDR3aa: CASSELASRAFDEQFF; abundance: .; v_gene: TRBV6-1; d_gene: .; j_gene: TRBJ2-1
CDR3nt: TGCAGTGCTAGCCACACTTTGACTAGCAATGAGCAGTTCTTC; CDR3aa: CSASHTLTSNEQFF; abundance: many; v_gene: TRBV20-1; d_gene: .; j_gene: TRBJ2-1
CDR3nt: TGTGCCAGCAGCCAACTCCTGGGGACCGCCTACGAGCAGTACTTC; CDR3aa: CASSQLLGTAYEQYF; abundance: many; v_gene: TRBV14; d_gene: .; j_gene: TRBJ2-7
CDR3nt: TGTGCCAGCAGGTTTTGGGGGCAGGGGATACAAGAGACCCAGTACTTC; CDR3aa: CASRFWGQGIQETQYF; abundance: .; v_gene: TRBV12-3/TRBV12-4; d_gene: .; j_gene: TRBJ2-5
CDR3nt: TGCAGCGTTGAGCGGGACTACGAGCAGTACTTC; CDR3aa: CSVERDYEQYF; abundance: many; v_gene: TRBV29-1; d_gene: .; j_gene: TRBJ2-7
CDR3nt: TGTGCCAGCAGCCCCGGGCGGCCGGGTGAGCAGTTCTTC; CDR3aa: CASSPGRPGEQFF; abundance: .; v_gene: TRBV7-2; d_gene: .; j_gene: TRBJ2-1
CDR3nt: TGTGCCAGCAGCCATCTTCAGGGGCAAGGGACCCAGCCCCAGCATTTT; CDR3aa: CASSHLQGQGTQPQHF; abundance: once; v_gene: TRBV4-2; d_gene: .; j_gene: TRBJ1-5
CDR3nt: TGTGCCAGCAGCCGAGCGACAGGGGGCAGCTCCTACGAGCAGTACTTC; CDR3aa: CASSRATGGSSYEQYF; abundance: few; v_gene: TRBV4-2; d_gene: TRBD1; j_gene: TRBJ2-7
CDR3nt: TGTGCCAGCAGCGTAAACGTAGGAAACACTGAAGCTTTCTTT; CDR3aa: CASSVNVGNTEAFF; abundance: few; v_gene: TRBV9; d_gene: .; j_gene: TRBJ1-1
CDR3nt: TGTGCCAGCAGCGACGGGACGGAATATGGCTACACCTTC; CDR3aa: CASSDGTEYGYTF; abundance: few; v_gene: TRBV9; d_gene: .; j_gene: TRBJ1-2
CDR3nt: TGCGTCAGCAGCCGAGACAGGTTATTTAACTATGGCTACACCTTC; CDR3aa: CVSSRDRLFNYGYTF; abundance: few; v_gene: TRBV4-3; d_gene: .; j_gene: TRBJ1-2
CDR3nt: TGTGCCAGCGGAGGGGGGGCGGTTATACAGGAAGATACGCAGTATTTT; CDR3aa: CASGGGAVIQEDTQYF; abundance: .; v_gene: TRBV12-3/TRBV12-4; d_gene: .; j_gene: TRBJ2-3
CDR3nt: TGCAGCGTTACAGGAGGGCCCAATGAGCAGTTCTTC; CDR3aa: CSVTGGPNEQFF; abundance: .; v_gene: TRBV29-1; d_gene: .; j_gene: TRBJ2-1
CDR3nt: TGTGCCAGCAGTTACTCGGCTGGTAACACTGAAGCTTTCTTT; CDR3aa: CASSYSAGNTEAFF; abundance: few; v_gene: TRBV6-5; d_gene: .; j_gene: TRBJ1-1
CDR3nt: TGTGCCAGCAGCTTAGCCGGACAGGTGGAAGAGCAGTACTTC; CDR3aa: CASSLAGQVEEQYF; abundance: many; v_gene: TRBV7-6; d_gene: TRBD1; j_gene: TRBJ2-7
CDR3nt: TGTGCCAGCAGTCCCAGGGGGAGAACCTGCAATGAGCAGTTCTTC; CDR3aa: CASSPRGRTCNEQFF; abundance: .; v_gene: TRBV12-3/TRBV12-4; d_gene: TRBD1; j_gene: TRBJ2-1
CDR3nt: TGTGCCAGCAGCCGGTTAACAGGGAGGGAGCAGTACTTC; CDR3aa: CASSRLTGREQYF; abundance: once; v_gene: TRBV14; d_gene: .; j_gene: TRBJ2-7
CDR3nt: TGTGCCATCAGTGCGCCCGGTAGGGCTGAAGCTTTCTTT; CDR3aa: CAISAPGRAEAFF; abundance: .; v_gene: TRBV10-3; d_gene: .; j_gene: TRBJ1-1
CDR3nt: TGTGCCAGTGGTATCCGCGGGGGCTCCTACAATGAGCAGTTCTTC; CDR3aa: CASGIRGGSYNEQFF; abundance: .; v_gene: TRBV19; d_gene: TRBD2; j_gene: TRBJ2-1
CDR3nt: TGTGCCAGCAGCCAATCTGGGGGGGCCCTCGGCCGGTACTTC; CDR3aa: CASSQSGGALGRYF; abundance: many; v_gene: TRBV3-1; d_gene: .; j_gene: TRBJ2-7
CDR3nt: TGCAGCCTGTGGGACAGGCAAGAGACCCAGTACTTC; CDR3aa: CSLWDRQETQYF; abundance: many; v_gene: TRBV29-1; d_gene: TRBD1; j_gene: TRBJ2-5
CDR3nt: TGTGCCAGCAGCTCTAGCGGGGGCCCCTCCCCTCGAAATGAGCAGTTCTTC; CDR3aa: CASSSSGGPSPRNEQFF; abundance: few; v_gene: TRBV12-3/TRBV12-4; d_gene: TRBD2; j_gene: TRBJ2-1
CDR3nt: TGTGCCAGCAGCTTAGGGGGACTAGCGGAGATGGGTGCGCAGTATTTT; CDR3aa: CASSLGGLAEMGAQYF; abundance: few; v_gene: TRBV7-3; d_gene: TRBD2; j_gene: TRBJ2-3
CDR3nt: TGTGCCAGCAGCGCACCCGCCCTCGGACTATACAATGAGCAGTTCTTC; CDR3aa: CASSAPALGLYNEQFF; abundance: .; v_gene: TRBV11-1; d_gene: .; j_gene: TRBJ2-1
CDR3nt: TGTGCCACCGACAGGGGAGGAGGCAATCAGCCCCAGCATTTT; CDR3aa: CATDRGGGNQPQHF; abundance: many; v_gene: TRBV6-2/TRBV6-3; d_gene: TRBD1; j_gene: TRBJ1-5
CDR3nt: TGTGCCAACAGCCCACGGGATAATTCACCCCTCCACTTT; CDR3aa: CANSPRDNSPLHF; abundance: .; v_gene: TRBV3-1; d_gene: .; j_gene: TRBJ1-6
CDR3nt: TGTGCCAGCAGCCGGATCAAAACGGGGGGTAGAGCTGGGGCCAACGTCCTGACTTTC; CDR3aa: CASSRIKTGGRAGANVLTF; abundance: few; v_gene: TRBV7-3; d_gene: TRBD2; j_gene: TRBJ2-6
CDR3nt: TGCAGTGCCAGGGCCCCAAGCTCCTACGAGCAGTACTTC; CDR3aa: CSARAPSSYEQYF; abundance: many; v_gene: TRBV20-1; d_gene: .; j_gene: TRBJ2-7
CDR3nt: TGTGCCAGCAGGTCTCGGGACAGGGCGCCCACCGGGGAGCTGTTTTTT; CDR3aa: CASRSRDRAPTGELFF; abundance: few; v_gene: TRBV12-3/TRBV12-4; d_gene: TRBD1; j_gene: TRBJ2-2
CDR3nt: TGCAGTGCTAGTGGGCCCGGCGACAGGGGGGCTCCGGGTGGCTACACCTTC; CDR3aa: CSASGPGDRGAPGGYTF; abundance: .; v_gene: TRBV20-1; d_gene: TRBD1; j_gene: TRBJ1-2
CDR3nt: TGTGCCACTGAACAGGGCAGGAACACTGAAGCTTTCTTT; CDR3aa: CATEQGRNTEAFF; abundance: .; v_gene: TRBV12-3/TRBV12-4; d_gene: .; j_gene: TRBJ1-1
CDR3nt: TGTGCCAGCAGCCAAGGAACAACGACGGTGAATCAGCCCCAGCATTTT; CDR3aa: CASSQGTTTVNQPQHF; abundance: .; v_gene: TRBV4-2; d_gene: .; j_gene: TRBJ1-5
CDR3nt: TGTGCCAGCAGTTGGCAAACAGGGGACCACTACGAGCAGTACTTC; CDR3aa: CASSWQTGDHYEQYF; abundance: few; v_gene: TRBV6-5; d_gene: TRBD1; j_gene: TRBJ2-7
CDR3nt: TGTGCCAGCAGCTACGAGCGGGTGTATGGCTACACCTTC; CDR3aa: CASSYERVYGYTF; abundance: .; v_gene: TRBV7-2; d_gene: .; j_gene: TRBJ1-2
CDR3nt: TGTGCCAGCAGGTTGGGAGGGGGGAAAAACATTCAGTACTTC; CDR3aa: CASRLGGGKNIQYF; abundance: many; v_gene: TRBV27; d_gene: .; j_gene: TRBJ2-4
CDR3nt: TGCGCCAGCAGCCAAGTTTCCCCCACAGATACGCAGTATTTT; CDR3aa: CASSQVSPTDTQYF; abundance: many; v_gene: TRBV4-3; d_gene: .; j_gene: TRBJ2-3
CDR3nt: TGTGCCAGTAGACAGGGAACTCAAGAGACCCAGTACTTC; CDR3aa: CASRQGTQETQYF; abundance: many; v_gene: TRBV28; d_gene: TRBD1; j_gene: TRBJ2-5
CDR3nt: TGCAGTGCTAGAGATCTCACTGAAGCTTTCTTT; CDR3aa: CSARDLTEAFF; abundance: few; v_gene: TRBV20-1; d_gene: .; j_gene: TRBJ1-1
CDR3nt: TGCGCCAGCAGTGATCTAGGGTATCAGGGGCGGACTGAAGCTTTCTTT; CDR3aa: CASSDLGYQGRTEAFF; abundance: .; v_gene: TRBV10-2; d_gene: .; j_gene: TRBJ1-1